This TCR beta chain was documented in a study of T cell responses to AZD1222 COVID-19 vaccine. About the study: Investigators merged groups given second doses at roughly 4 or roughly 12 weeks. The study's findings and limits: Repertoire collection took place solely once the T cell response had peaked. Donors were chiefly white British, with a greater number of females, and clonal diversity was perhaps underestimated.

Trimming stripped 2 bases from V and 4 bases from J, with 11 bases between. CDR3 length: 14 residues. Germline V gene data show CDR1 as KGHSH and CDR2 as LQKENI. Some clones are missing from TCRdb's copy, which holds only in-frame ones; the method was immunoSEQ multiplex PCR. The table has 120,000 or so clones, about 89% seen once. About this clone: The target antigen is unknown.

This specimen was peripheral blood, taken on day 0 of AZD1222 vaccination. The chain employs TRBV18 and TRBJ1-2; D unclear. The sequence came from an adult in good health. This CDR3 is CASSPTAETYGYTF. The CDR3 DNA is TGTGCCAGCTCACCAACAGCGGAGACCTATGGCTACACCTTC.